This T cell receptor beta chain came from a study of blood T cell repertoires in COVID-19. About the study: From the United States, Italy and Spain came samples of acute and convalescent COVID-19.

Original data processing: Using reference gene primer amplification, nucleated cell counts were estimated. Clones were sequenced by immunoSEQ multiplex PCR, and TCRdb holds only the in-frame ones, with some missing. V, J and clone size were drawn from that table, and D and trimming were deduced from the DNA. The repertoire includes over 350,000 clones, around 87% of them detected once, and about 9.4% sits in the top ten. CDR1 and CDR2 (germline): MNHEY, SVGAGI. The junction had 10 bases not matched to a gene; V was cut back by 6 bases and J by 6 bases. This CDR3 has 15 amino acids. This receptor was taken from a woman between 50 and 59 years old who had recovered from COVID-19. The specimen was PBMCs or T cells enriched from blood (not recorded which). This chain uses TRBV6-5 with TRBJ1-5, with 8 bases identical to TRBD1. The CDR3 DNA reads TGTGCCAGCAGCGAGACGTACAGGGGGGGTCAGCCCCAGCATTTT. Encoded protein: CASSETYRGGQPQHF.